The 7 T cell receptor beta chains presented below share a single source sample, sequenced in a study of blood T cell repertoires in COVID-19 (TCRdb year 2020). Library method: the immunoSEQ multiplex PCR assay. TCRdb limited this immuneACCESS table to in-frame rearrangements with V and J called. A share of clones is missing; checked studies link under half to unresolved V genes, and the rest is unexplained. The sample table shows fewer than 75,000 clones, and roughly 89% are seen once. The ten largest clones capture roughly 1.5% of the sample. Sequencing was carried out using peripheral blood. These receptors came from a man aged 55 to 69 with acute or convalescent COVID-19.

V usage is TRBV6-5 and J usage is TRBJ1-6, with D perhaps matching TRBD1 (5 bases). Trimming cost V 7 bases and J 1 base, with 8 bases left between them. This CDR3 spans 14 amino acids. The germline CDR1 and CDR2 sequences are MNHEY and SVGAGI. The CDR3 reads CASNQGSYNSPLHF. The CDR3 nucleotides read TGTGCCAGCAACCAGGGATCCTATAATTCACCCCTCCACTTT.

This chain uses TRBV4-2 with TRBJ2-1; 10 bases are shared with TRBD2. Unmatched junction bases numbered 5, after V lost 1 base and J lost 5 bases. The CDR3 runs to 16 residues. From germline, CDR1 is LGHNA and CDR2 YNFKEQ. The CDR3 reads CASSQVAGGQNNEQFF. CDR3 coding DNA: TGTGCCAGCAGCCAAGTAGCGGGGGGCCAGAACAATGAGCAGTTCTTC.

The V and J genes are TRBV27 and TRBJ1-6; 7 bases map to TRBD1. This CDR3 region has 15 residues. V shed 7 bases, J shed 7 bases, and the junction held 10 bases outside the gene matches. The germline CDR1 and CDR2 sequences are MNHEY and SMNVEV (reference sequence). CDR3 amino acids: CASTQQGQANSPLHF. The CDR3 nucleotides are TGTGCCAGCACCCAACAGGGGCAGGCAAATTCACCCCTCCACTTT.

The chain joins TRBV29-1 to TRBJ1-3, with D possibly being TRBD1 (5 bases). CDR3 length: 12 residues. V was clipped by 7 bases and J by 4 bases, with 11 bases between them. CDR1 is SQVTM, CDR2 ANQGSEA, per germline. DNA of the CDR3: TGCAGCGCCATCGGGGGAGGAAACACCATATATTTT. This gives the protein CSAIGGGNTIYF.

This rearrangement joins TRBV7-3 to TRBJ1-2; D not resolved. The CDR3 is made up of 16 amino acids. Trimming pared 1 base from V and 5 bases from J, leaving 17 bases between. CDR1 is SGHTA, CDR2 FQGTGA, per germline. DNA of the CDR3: TGTGCCAGCAGCTTAATTCCGGGTAATGCCGGTTATGGCTACACCTTC. Amino acid sequence: CASSLIPGNAGYGYTF.

The chain joins TRBV24-1 to TRBJ2-1; D gene ambiguous. Trimming took off 6 bases at V and 4 bases at J, with 3 bases between the two ends. Looked up from germline, CDR1 is KGHDR and CDR2 is SFDVKD. The CDR3 has 11 residues. CDR3 nucleotides: TGTGCCACCAGTCAATACAATGAGCAGTTCTTC. Protein: CATSQYNEQFF.

This chain joins TRBV27 and TRBJ1-2, with 8 bases lining up with TRBD1. CDR1 and CDR2 (germline): MNHEY, SMNVEV (reference sequence). V lost 6 bases to trimming and J lost 4 bases; unmatched junction nucleotides: 10. This CDR3 region has 15 residues. CDR3 loop: CASRSLGTGIYGYTF. The CDR3, as DNA: TGTGCCAGCAGGTCTTTGGGGACAGGCATCTATGGCTACACCTTC.